This TCR beta chain was identified in a study of OX40 agonist ivuxolimab in advanced cancers. On the study more broadly: Ivuxolimab is an agonistic anti-OX40 (CD134) antibody, and patients were treated with it. Under the entry rules, prior anti-PD-1, anti-PD-L1 or anti-CTLA-4 therapy was allowed, and about 40% had some. Study-level results: Near-lowest levels of clonal expansion characterized partial responders at 0.1-3.0 mg/kg.

A few counts support this clone. Its antigen is not identified. Trimming took 8 bases from V and 0 from J; bases not matched to a gene: 5. The V gene's germline CDR1 is MNHEY and CDR2 SMNVEV (reference sequence). CDR3 length equals 15 residues. Sequencing was performed with immunoSEQ multiplex PCR; in TCRdb, only in-frame clones are kept and a portion is missing. This sample yields over 15,000 clones, of which 73% are seen a single time; roughly a third belongs to the top ten. Collection of blood occurred at baseline, at cycle 4 day 1, and at cycle 7 day 1. This TCR was sampled from an adult with an advanced solid tumor such as melanoma, head and neck, liver or kidney cancer. The source material was CD4+ or CD8+ T cells sorted from blood, sampled in a trial of the OX40 agonist ivuxolimab. The J gene is TRBJ2-2, the V gene TRBV27; 8 bases line up with TRBD2. CDR3 in amino acids: CASQRLAPNTGELFF. The CDR3 DNA is TGTGCCAGCCAACGACTAGCGCCGAACACCGGGGAGCTGTTTTTT.